The T cell receptor (beta chain) under discussion was sequenced for a study of human T cells and chemical hapten exposure. The time point denotes: patch test 3, about 24 weeks after DPC sensitization. Treatment meaning: therapeutic diphenylcyclopropenone sensitization with weekly scalp DPC. Each donor was an alopecia patient between 18 and 70 years of age who qualified for DPC. As to this clonotype: What it binds is unknown. One end of the junction fails to match germline, which may point to a read error.

TCRdb analysed the RACE reads with MiXCR anew, one entry per CDR3 protein. In the table there are about 48,000 distinct CDR3 sequences, 9.9% of which are singletons. Study findings and constraints: TCRs above 1 in 1000 frequency did not change with DPC sensitization. PT1 expanded TCR numbers tracked positively with patch test score. The formation of large CDR3 similarity clusters by expanded TCRs significantly exceeded that of controls.

The source is a middle-aged woman with alopecia areata. Some clones in this sample may be carry-over from other donors' samples. This material consisted of whole blood, taken in connection with sensitization to the hapten diphenylcyclopropenone (DPC).

The CDR3 DNA reads TGTGCCAGTAGTTTAACAGGGGACAATCAGCCCCAGCGTTTT. It specifies CASSLTGDNQPQRF. This chain uses TRBV19 with TRBJ1-5, with 7 bases aligning to TRBD1. There are 14 residues in the CDR3. Germline V gives CDR1 LNHDA, CDR2 SQIVND (reference sequence).